The T cell receptor beta chain described here comes from a study of siplizumab effects on memory and regulatory T cells. Overall study findings and caveats: Unstimulated subsets contained matches for only a minor fraction of alloreactive clones.

The repertoire was sequenced with immunoSEQ multiplex PCR; TCRdb's copy has only in-frame clones and lacks some. Found here are some 100,000 clones, 80% to 95% of them singletons; the top ten hold around 12%. As for this clone: Its antigen remains unknown.

V shed 2 bases and J 5 bases; nucleotides not matched to a gene: 8. The germline V gene encodes CDR1 MNHEY and CDR2 SVGAGI. The CDR3 covers 16 residues. This sequence joins TRBV6-5 and TRBJ2-5, with 10 bases matching TRBD1. The material sequenced was non-Treg CD4+ T cells sorted from blood. This clonotype was obtained from a human donor in good health. The CDR3 DNA is TGTGCCAGCAGTTACGGAGCCGGGACAGGGGTTGAGACCCAGTACTTC. This sequence encodes CASSYGAGTGVETQYF.